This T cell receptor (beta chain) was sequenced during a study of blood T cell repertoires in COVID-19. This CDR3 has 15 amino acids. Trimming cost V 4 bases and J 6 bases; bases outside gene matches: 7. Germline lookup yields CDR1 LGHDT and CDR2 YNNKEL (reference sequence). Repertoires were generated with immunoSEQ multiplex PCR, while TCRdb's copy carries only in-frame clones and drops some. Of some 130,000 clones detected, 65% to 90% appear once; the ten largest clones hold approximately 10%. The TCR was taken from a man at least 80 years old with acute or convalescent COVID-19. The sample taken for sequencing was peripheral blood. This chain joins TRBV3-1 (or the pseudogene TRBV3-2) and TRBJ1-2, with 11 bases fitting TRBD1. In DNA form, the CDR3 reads TGTGCCAGCAGCCCCCGGGACAGGGGGTTCAATGGCTACACCTTC. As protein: CASSPRDRGFNGYTF.